This paragraph reports one T cell receptor (beta chain). The antigen is not known. Deep-level assay runs were performed. Generated by immunoSEQ multiplex PCR, the TCRdb table keeps only in-frame clones and is missing some. The sample has fewer than 800,000 clones; around 90% are singletons. CD8 cells classed as naive were CD45RO-negative and positively selected for CCR7, excluding terminally differentiated effector memory CD45RA+ cells. These data are taken from a study of shared clonotypes between healthy human individuals. The CDR3 is 15 residues long. Germline V gene sequence: CDR1 SGHNT, CDR2 YENEEA. J gave up 5 bases and V 4 bases, and 10 bases lay outside the gene matches. Study findings and constraints: Naive subsets, compared against memory subsets, generally had larger estimated richness values.

This clonotype was obtained from a man under 40 in good health. V usage is TRBV11-3 and J usage is TRBJ2-5; 7 bases align to TRBD1. Sequences were obtained from naive CD8+ T cells sorted from blood. CDR3 in amino acids: CASSSRDSEGETQYF. CDR3 DNA sequence: TGTGCCAGCAGCTCGAGGGACAGTGAGGGGGAGACCCAGTACTTC.